This T cell receptor (beta chain) was captured by sequencing in a study of CD8+ T cells in alopecia areata. For the study at large: A regimen of oral tofacitinib, 5 to 10 mg twice daily, was given to treated patients.

The germline CDR1 and CDR2 sequences are SEHNR and FQNEAQ (reference sequence). V lost 0 bases, J lost 6 bases, and 23 bases lay in between. The CDR3 loop spans 19 amino acids. The sequencing template was cDNA reverse transcribed from extracted RNA. Repertoires were generated with immunoSEQ multiplex PCR, while TCRdb's copy carries only in-frame clones and drops some. The table lists around 50,000 clones, around 96% of them singletons. Collection of lesional scalp punch biopsies and peripheral blood was performed in alopecia areata patients. The sequence was obtained from a human donor with alopecia areata. The input for sequencing was CD8+ T cells sorted from blood, taken at week 0. The J gene is TRBJ2-2, the V gene TRBV7-9; D unresolved. CDR3 bases: TGTGCCAGCAGCTTAGCCGGCGACGGGCCCAGAAGCGTACCCGGGGAGCTGTTTTTT. This sequence encodes CASSLAGDGPRSVPGELFF.